The entry that follows covers one T cell receptor (beta chain) sequence. This sample is drawn from a study of blood T cell repertoires in COVID-19. The overall study: The samples span acute and convalescent COVID-19 from the United States, Italy and Spain. T cells, B-cell-depleted T cells, or PBMCs supplied cDNA or gDNA.

The CDR3 has 11 amino acids. The V end lost 5 bases, the J end lost 2 bases, and 7 bases lay between the germline ends. CDR1 and CDR2 from the germline V gene are GTSNPN and SVGIG (reference sequence). Original processing notes: Estimated nucleated cell counts came from reference gene primer amplification. Sequencing was performed with immunoSEQ multiplex PCR; in TCRdb, only in-frame clones are kept and a portion is missing. That table gives V, J and clone size, and the DNA gave D and trimming. The repertoire includes a few hundred thousand clones, 80% to 90% of them detected once, and roughly 1.3% sits in the top ten.

This chain uses TRBV30 with TRBJ2-7; the D is unclear. The clonotype originates from a woman in her forties or fifties with acute or convalescent COVID-19. The specimen was peripheral blood. The CDR3 loop is CAWGGPYEQYV. CDR3 nucleotide sequence: TGTGCCTGGGGCGGCCCCTACGAGCAGTACGTC.